This T cell receptor beta chain is from a study of blood T cell repertoires in COVID-19. CDR1 and CDR2 (germline): MGHRA, YSYEKL. V gave up 5 bases and J gave up 4 bases, with 10 bases separating them. The CDR3 extends over 13 amino acids. Method: immunoSEQ multiplex PCR; TCRdb's copy keeps in-frame clones and lacks some. The table has more than 400,000 clones, approximately 90% seen once. The sequence was collected from a woman younger than 35 who had recovered from COVID-19. The chain couples TRBV4-1 to TRBJ2-3, with D tentatively TRBD1 (5 bases). Material: PBMCs or T cells enriched from blood (not recorded which). The CDR3 DNA sequence: TGCGCCAGCAGCAGCCAAGGGGCAGATACGCAGTATTTT. This translates into CASSSQGADTQYF.